The source of this T cell receptor beta chain is a study of T-cell memory formation after mild COVID-19. Study-level points and caveats: Researchers found some responding clones in pre-infection memory, a sign that cross-reactive memory joined. Clones contracting day 15 to 85 were balanced CD4/CD8; later expanders leaned CD4+. The main location of contracting CD4+ clones was CM and EM, and that of contracting CD8+ clones was EMRA.

Details on this clonotype: What it binds is unknown.

The CDR3 length is 18 residues. CDR1 and CDR2 (germline): DFQATT, SNEGSKA (reference sequence). The J segment lost 2 bases and the V segment lost 1 base, leaving 16 bases of the junction unmatched. TCRdb reprocessed the 5' RACE reads via MiXCR and lists one record per CDR3 protein. Here the sample spans roughly 170,000 distinct CDR3 sequences, around 20% being singletons. The specimen sequenced was PBMCs or a T cell subset sorted from them (not recorded which). This clonotype was obtained from a man younger than 35 who had mild COVID-19 (a few samples of this study predate the infection). Cell type and time point are not known. The genes are TRBV20-1 and TRBJ2-7; 8 nucleotides match TRBD1. CDR3 bases: TGCAGTGCTAGAGGGGAATTTGAGGCAGGGGGCGTTCCCTACGAGCAGTACTTC. It encodes CSARGEFEAGGVPYEQYF.